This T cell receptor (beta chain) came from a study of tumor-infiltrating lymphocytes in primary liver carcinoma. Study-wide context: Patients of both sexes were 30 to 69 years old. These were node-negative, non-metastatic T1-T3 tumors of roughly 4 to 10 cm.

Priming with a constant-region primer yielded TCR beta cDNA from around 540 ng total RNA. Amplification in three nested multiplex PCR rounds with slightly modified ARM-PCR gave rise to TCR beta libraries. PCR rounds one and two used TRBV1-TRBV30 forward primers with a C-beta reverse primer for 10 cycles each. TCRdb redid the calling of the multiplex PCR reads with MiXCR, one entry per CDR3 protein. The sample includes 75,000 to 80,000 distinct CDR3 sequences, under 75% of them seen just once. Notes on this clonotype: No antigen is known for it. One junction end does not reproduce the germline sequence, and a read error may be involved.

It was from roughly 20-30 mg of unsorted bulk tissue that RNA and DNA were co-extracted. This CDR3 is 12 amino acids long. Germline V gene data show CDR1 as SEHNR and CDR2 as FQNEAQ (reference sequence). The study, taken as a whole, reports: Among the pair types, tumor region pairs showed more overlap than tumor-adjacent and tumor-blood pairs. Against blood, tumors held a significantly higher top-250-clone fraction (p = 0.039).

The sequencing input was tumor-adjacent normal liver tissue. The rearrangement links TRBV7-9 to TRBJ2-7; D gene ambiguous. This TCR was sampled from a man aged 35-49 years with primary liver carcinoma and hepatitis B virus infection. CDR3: CAGSRTDYEQYF. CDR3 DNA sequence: TGTGCCGGCAGTAGGACGGACTACGAGCAGTACTTC.